Listed below are T cell receptor beta chains from one sample, sequenced in a study of CD8+CD57+ T cells in acquired aplastic anemia. TCRdb fed the reads into MiXCR, producing one record per CDR3 protein. Altogether 150,000 to 200,000 distinct CDR3 sequences are present, 50% to 75% being singletons, with the ten largest covering under 50%. The specimen sequenced was sorted CD4+, CD8+, or CD8+CD57+ T cells (not recorded which) from PBMCs. These receptors all come from a human donor in good health. The conserved cysteine and the conserved F or W are not part of the CDR3 here.

ASRGTGGQPQH | TRBJ1-5 | TRBV2
ASSQGQGGNEQF | TRBJ2-1 | TRBV9
ASSGNLPRYNEQF | TRBJ2-1 | TRBV2
ASGRGQGFEAF | TRBJ1-1 | TRBV2
ATSDHRRGSYNEQF | TRBJ2-1 | TRBV24-1
ATSEQGQGDTQY | TRBJ2-3 | TRBV24-1
ASTWTGVTYEQY | TRBJ2-7 | TRBV5-4
SATLGLAIVLGTDTQY | TRBJ2-3 | TRBV20-1
SEASSPSGNTIY | TRBJ1-3 | TRBV20-1
ASSYGDRNEQF | TRBJ2-1 | TRBV6-5
ASSLEGALGNTIY | TRBJ1-3 | TRBV5-4
ASSLARTSGYEQY | TRBJ2-7 | TRBV7-6
ASSPGLISYEQY | TRBJ2-7 | TRBV2
ASSMGQGAGEQY | TRBJ2-7 | TRBV5-1
ASDGGRQY | TRBJ2-7 | TRBV2
ASSSGLTEAF | TRBJ1-1 | TRBV7-3
ASRETSGGHNEQF | TRBJ2-1 | TRBV2
ATSHGAGQGAGEQY | TRBJ2-7 | TRBV15
ASSTDRGEKLF | TRBJ1-4 | TRBV19
ASSEEGLATDTQY | TRBJ2-3 | TRBV2
SASGLAGVGTDTQY | TRBJ2-3 | TRBV20-1
ATSRATSGVQETQY | TRBJ2-5 | TRBV15
ASSLDGRGGAGYGYT | TRBJ1-2 | TRBV13
ASSIGYSYEQY | TRBJ2-7 | TRBV7-9
ASRDISDTQY | TRBJ2-3 | TRBV6-5
ASSLVQGNTEAF | TRBJ1-1 | TRBV7-9
ATSGVGTEAF | TRBJ1-1 | TRBV15
ASSETDRGQETQY | TRBJ2-5 | TRBV10-1
ASSSTLRQGLDTQY | TRBJ2-3 | TRBV5-1
ASSLGTSGISSYNEQF | TRBJ2-1 | TRBV7-2
SVVAGDGGEQF | TRBJ2-1 | TRBV29-1
ASSALQGTEAF | TRBJ1-1 | TRBV7-2
ASSGKTEQY | TRBJ2-5 | TRBV11-2
ASSPETDGYT | TRBJ1-2 | TRBV10-2
ASSIGGSGANVLT | TRBJ2-6 | TRBV19
ASSFGSSSYEQY | TRBJ2-7 | TRBV11-2
ASNGDGYEQY | TRBJ2-7 | TRBV2
ASRATGLHQPQH | TRBJ1-5 | TRBV19
ASSLPAGGYYEQY | TRBJ2-7 | TRBV7-2
ASSPGTANTEAF | TRBJ1-1 | TRBV6-5
ASSLPGTSVPPEQF | TRBJ2-1 | TRBV7-6
ASSVYTGNSYNEQF | TRBJ2-1 | TRBV9
ASSDSGEGGYGYT | TRBJ1-2 | TRBV6-1
ASSVWMNTEAF | TRBJ1-1 | TRBV9
ATSSVGLAGTYNEQF | TRBJ2-1 | TRBV2
ASSTLGGSVYEQY | TRBJ2-7 | TRBV27
ASSLLRDPSTDTQY | TRBJ2-3 | TRBV5-1